What follows is one T cell receptor (beta chain) and its context. This clonotype was counted a few times. Its antigen remains undetermined. There are no base qualities to consult, and no much larger clone falls within one base. The CDR3, cysteine through phenylalanine, is 12 amino acids long. Solely the CDR3 DNA is kept, with 36 bases framed from the first base. Based on the germline V gene, the CDR1 and CDR2 sequences are MNHEY and SVGEGT. For this chain, trimming is 7 bases at the V end and 7 bases at the J end, and the number of junction bases without a gene match is 3. This sample is part of a study of human T cells and chemical hapten exposure (dated by TCRdb to 2020 to 2023). Context from the whole study: For sensitization, 2% DPC in acetone was applied to a roughly 2 cm by roughly 2 cm area of upper inner arm skin. In alopecia patients, the study followed how the peripheral blood TCR repertoire changed in vivo over primary and secondary sensitization to diphenylcyclopropenone (DPC), a hapten. Libraries were pooled for sequencing, and variation in per-sample TCR yields was attributed mainly to small differences in library volumes within the pool. Patch testing was done on the upper back using Finn chambers containing 0.01% DPC, and results were scored after 6 days according to International Contact Dermatitis Research Group standards. Throughout the study period of around 25 weeks, patients also received therapeutic DPC doses to the scalp every week. Blood samples were taken from patients before sensitization (week 0) and at 2, 6 and about 24 weeks after DPC sensitization. Roughly 30 alopecia patients gave blood for TCR sequencing at one to four time points (pre-sensitization, 2, 6 and 24 weeks). The mostly female patient cohort included alopecia areata with under or over 50% scalp involvement, alopecia totalis and alopecia universalis.

What the work shows at the level of the full study, not this receptor alone: Alopecia, a presumed autoimmune disease, was present in all patients, so the immune response of the patients might differ from that of healthy individuals. The number of TCRs above 1 in 1000 frequency did not change with DPC sensitization; there was no evidence of global repertoire structure alterations. Compared with pre-sensitization or healthy control sets, expanded TCRs formed significantly more large CDR3 similarity clusters, which is consistent with antigen-driven responses. Patch test score was positively correlated with the number of PT1 expanded TCRs, with significance at thresholds 8, 16 and 32 but not at 4. Repeated subsampling changed both the strength of the expansion versus patch-test correlation and the threshold at which that correlation became significant.

Libraries were constructed by RACE. The sequencing machine was a NextSeq 500. Library preparation attached unique molecular identifiers to individual cDNA molecules for quantitative, reproducible TCR counting. Both TCR alpha and TCR beta chains were sequenced from each blood RNA sample. For the original study's pipeline: The median number of TCRs per sample was 90,000 to 100,000, ranging from roughly 23,224 to 690,600. The Decombinator software suite was used to annotate the V, J and CDR3 of the TCR reads. To make PS versus PT1 abundance plots, every sample was subsampled to the same number of TCRs (28,000). TCRs were defined as expanded if absent before sensitization and observed at least eight times at the 2-week time point. TCRdb reprocessed the public reads (quality trimming at Q25 with fastp, clone calling with MiXCR) and kept in-frame beta chains. Each entry is one CDR3 protein sequence, shown with its most common DNA and genes. The V and J calls shown here were made by TCRdb, not taken from the authors' results. For this sample there are 95,000 to 150,000 distinct CDR3 sequences; roughly 13% appear just once. In total, the top ten clones hold 0.8% to 1% of the sample.

The time point label for this specimen denotes: patch test 1, 2 weeks after DPC sensitization. The label giving this sample's treatment or condition can be read as: therapeutic diphenylcyclopropenone sensitization with weekly scalp DPC. Blood at each patch-test visit was drawn before the patch test was applied. Patients were considered eligible if aged 18 to 70, diagnosed with alopecia and deemed suitable for DPC therapy, and patients were excluded if pregnant. Total RNA was extracted from unfractionated whole blood collected in Tempus Blood RNA tubes. Here the sequenced sample was whole blood, taken in connection with sensitization to the hapten diphenylcyclopropenone (DPC). In this chain, TRBV6-2 or TRBV6-3 is recombined with TRBJ1-5; 8 central bases correspond to TRBD1. The receptor's source is a man between 18 and 35 years old with alopecia areata. Some clones in this sample may be carry-over from other donors' samples. The DNA sequence reads TGTGCCAGCAACAGGGGGGGACAGCCCCAGCATTTT. Translation gives CASNRGGQPQHF.